The 28 T cell receptor beta chains below come from one sample, sequenced in a study of blood T cell repertoires in COVID-19. Measured with immunoSEQ multiplex PCR; TCRdb has only the in-frame clones, and not every one. The table has approximately 130,000 clones, approximately 83% seen once. Sequences were obtained from peripheral blood. These receptors originate from a woman between 50 and 59 years old who had recovered from COVID-19.

The V gene is TRBV25-1, the J gene TRBJ1-1, with TRBD1 as a possible D gene (5 bases). The germline gives CDR1 MGHDK, CDR2 SYGVNS. With 6 bases removed from V and 7 bases from J, the gap between germline ends came to 15 bases. The CDR3 is 13 amino acids. CDR3 sequence reads: CASRTSGRVEAFF. DNA for the CDR3: TGTGCCAGCAGGACCAGTGGCAGGGTTGAAGCTTTCTTT.

The CDR3 reads CASSLYRSGRGDNEQFF. Written as DNA, the CDR3 is TGTGCCAGCAGCTTATATCGTAGCGGGAGAGGAGACAATGAGCAGTTCTTC. The V gene is TRBV7-9, the J gene TRBJ2-1; 9 bases agree with TRBD2. The CDR3 runs 17 residues. The germline V gene encodes CDR1 SEHNR and CDR2 FQNEAQ (reference sequence). The ends lost 2 bases at V and 5 bases at J; junction bases unmatched: 10.

The rearrangement joins TRBV9 to TRBJ2-7; tentatively, D is TRBD2 (6 bases). Trimming left V 4 bases short and J 3 bases short, with 11 bases between. Germline CDR1 and CDR2: SGDLS and YYNGEE. The CDR3 loop spans 13 amino acids. CDR3 sequence reads: CASSYQGGYEQYF. Here the CDR3 DNA reads TGTGCCAGCAGCTATCAGGGAGGCTACGAGCAGTACTTC.

The chain is built from TRBV6-4 and TRBJ2-1; 12 bases match TRBD2. The germline CDR1 and CDR2 sequences are MRHNA and SNTAGT. The CDR3 extends over 14 amino acids. Trimming removed 6 bases from V and 5 bases from J; junction bases left unmatched: 2. CDR3: CASSPSGRDNEQFF. In DNA, the CDR3 is TGTGCCAGCAGCCCTAGCGGGAGGGACAATGAGCAGTTCTTC.

V is TRBV3-1 (or the pseudogene TRBV3-2) and J is TRBJ1-5; 7 bases map to TRBD1. The germline V gene encodes CDR1 LGHDT and CDR2 YNNKEL (reference sequence). Trimming cost V 2 bases and J 6 bases; bases outside gene matches: 7. The CDR3 has 15 amino acids. The CDR3, as DNA: TGTGCCAGCAGCCAAAACAGGGGTGAGGGTCAGCCCCAGCATTTT. It encodes CASSQNRGEGQPQHF.

V gene TRBV7-3 combines with J gene TRBJ1-5; D not certain. Trimming shortened V by 0 bases and J by 5 bases, and 8 bases separated the two germline ends. The CDR3 sequence is 14 residues long. Germline CDR1 is SGHTA and CDR2 is FQGTGA. The CDR3 DNA reads TGTGCCAGCAGCTTAACCCCGGGTCATCAGCCCCAGCATTTT. It translates to CASSLTPGHQPQHF.

The chain has TRBV11-2 and TRBJ1-2; TRBD1 is a possible D gene (5 bases). Germline CDR1 SGHAT, CDR2 FQNNGV. The CDR3 is 13 amino acids. V gave up 1 base and J gave up 2 bases, with 5 bases separating them. CDR3 amino acids: CASSLGGNYGYTF. DNA for the CDR3: TGTGCCAGCAGCTTAGGGGGCAACTATGGCTACACCTTC.

The genes are TRBV7-2 and TRBJ2-7, with D possibly matching TRBD1 (6 bases). The CDR3 consists of 14 residues. The V and J ends lost 1 base and 4 bases respectively, with 11 bases between them. The germline V gene has CDR1 SGHTA and CDR2 FQGNSA. The DNA of the CDR3 is TGTGCCAGCAGCTTAGGGGCAGGGGCTTACGAGCAGTACTTC. This gives the protein CASSLGAGAYEQYF.

The chain couples TRBV11-3 to TRBJ2-7; no reliable D call. V was pared by 1 base and J by 3 bases, with 16 bases between. The CDR3 contains 16 residues. CDR1 is SGHNT, CDR2 YENEEA, per germline. The CDR3: CASSLVIRLHGYEQYF. CDR3 sequence (DNA): TGTGCCAGCAGCTTAGTTATCCGACTTCACGGCTACGAGCAGTACTTC.

This clone was observed a handful of times. V and J are TRBV11-3 and TRBJ2-3; 13 positions match TRBD2. The V gene's germline CDR1 is SGHNT and CDR2 YENEEA. The CDR3 is 16 amino acids. V was clipped by 3 bases and J by 5 bases; unmatched bases: 5. The CDR3 is CASSFGLAGEGDTQYF. In DNA, the CDR3 is TGTGCCAGCAGCTTCGGACTAGCGGGAGAAGGAGATACGCAGTATTTT.

This chain uses TRBV6-1 with TRBJ1-3; D remains unclear. V lost 0 bases and J lost 4, with 13 bases in between. The CDR3 totals 16 residues. Germline V gives CDR1 MNHNS, CDR2 SASEGT. The CDR3 spells CASSEASPVVGNTIYF. CDR3 bases: TGTGCCAGCAGTGAAGCTAGTCCGGTTGTCGGAAACACCATATATTTT.

This chain joins TRBV29-1 and TRBJ2-5; D is perhaps TRBD1 (6 bases). Germline CDR1 is SQVTM and CDR2 is ANQGSEA. The CDR3 length is 17 residues. With 1 base removed from V and 4 bases from J, the gap between germline ends came to 22 bases. This CDR3 is CSVEVTFGRGQGETQYF. Written as DNA, the CDR3 is TGCAGCGTTGAAGTCACTTTTGGCAGGGGCCAAGGAGAGACCCAGTACTTC. Using reference TRBV29-1 and TRBJ2-5 for the parts outside the CDR3, the full variable domain is SAVISQKPSRDICQRGTSLTIQCQVDSQVTMMFWYRQQPGQSLTLIATANQGSEATYESGFVIDKFPISRPNLTFSTLTVSNMSPEDSSIYLCSVEVTFGRGQGETQYFGPGTRLLVL.

V is TRBV5-1 and J is TRBJ1-1; 8 nucleotides line up with TRBD1. V gave up 6 bases and J gave up 1 base; unmatched junction bases: 5. The CDR3 consists of 14 residues. Germline V gives CDR1 SGHRS, CDR2 YFSETQ. The CDR3 region has the DNA TGCGCCAGCATGTCGCAGGGGGCGAACACTGAAGCTTTCTTT. Translating it yields CASMSQGANTEAFF. Combining the CDR3 with reference TRBV5-1 and TRBJ1-1 gives the whole variable domain KAGVTQTPRYLIKTRGQQVTLSCSPISGHRSVSWYQQTPGQGLQFLFEYFSETQRNKGNFPGRFSGRQFSNSRSEMNVSTLELGDSALYLCASMSQGANTEAFFGQGTRLTVV.

CDR3 DNA sequence: TGTGCCAGCAGCGGAGGGACAGGACCCAATGAAAAACTGTTTTTT. Translation: CASSGGTGPNEKLFF. J is TRBJ1-4 and V is TRBV7-9; 8 nucleotides align to TRBD1. The CDR3 has 15 residues. After removal of 5 bases from V and 5 bases from J, the junction contained 7 bases not matched to a gene. Germline CDR1 and CDR2: SEHNR and FQNEAQ (reference sequence).

The chain links TRBV6-2 or TRBV6-3 to TRBJ2-1, with 10 bases lining up with TRBD1. Germline V gives CDR1 MNHEY, CDR2 SVGEGT. J lost 6 bases, V lost 5 bases, and 4 bases had no gene match. The CDR3 totals 14 residues. The CDR3 sequence: CASSRQGASNEQFF. Here the CDR3 DNA reads TGTGCCAGCAGTAGACAGGGGGCAAGCAATGAGCAGTTCTTC.

V gene TRBV27 combines with J gene TRBJ2-7; 8 bases are a match to TRBD1. Germline CDR1 MNHEY, CDR2 SMNVEV (reference sequence). Trimming removed 2 bases from V and 3 bases from J; junction bases left unmatched: 6. The CDR3 contains 15 residues. The CDR3 DNA is TGTGCCAGCAGTTTAACGGGACAGGACTTCTACGAGCAGTACTTC. Encoded protein: CASSLTGQDFYEQYF.

The chain recombines TRBV20-1 with TRBJ2-1; 8 bases fit TRBD2. After removal of 3 bases from V and 8 bases from J, the junction contained 9 bases not matched to a gene. Germline loops: CDR1 DFQATT, CDR2 SNEGSKA (reference sequence). There are 14 residues in the CDR3. The CDR3 DNA is TGCAGTGCTAGTGCCGGGGGGGCCTTTTATGAGCAGTTCTTC. It specifies CSASAGGAFYEQFF.

The chain joins TRBV12-5 to TRBJ2-2; 13 bases agree with TRBD2. CDR3 length: 23 amino acids. CDR1 LGHNT and CDR2 FRNRAP come from the germline V gene. The ends lost 6 bases at V and 0 bases at J; junction bases unmatched: 22. The CDR3 DNA reads as TGTGCTAGTGGCCGAAACCGAATGACTAGCGGGAGGACGAGCCACACGAACACCGGGGAGCTGTTTTTT. Its translation is CASGRNRMTSGRTSHTNTGELFF.

The table lists this clone with a count of one. J is TRBJ1-6 and V is TRBV27, with 7 bases fitting TRBD1. V dropped 6 bases and J dropped 13; count of bases not matched to a gene: 6. Germline CDR1 and CDR2: MNHEY and SMNVEV (reference sequence). The CDR3 has 12 amino acids. CDR3 region: CASSATGLPLHF. The DNA of the CDR3 is TGTGCCAGCAGCGCGACAGGGCTGCCCCTCCACTTT.

This chain joins TRBV5-1 and TRBJ1-2, with TRBD1 matching 9 bases. V was clipped by 3 bases and J by 7 bases; unmatched bases: 19. Germline V gene data show CDR1 as SGHRS and CDR2 as YFSETQ. This CDR3 comprises 18 residues. The CDR3 sequence is CASSSTSGQGTRIGGYTF. The CDR3 region has the DNA TGCGCCAGCAGCTCAACATCGGGACAGGGAACCCGAATTGGTGGCTACACCTTC.

The J gene is TRBJ1-2, the V gene TRBV10-3, with 9 positions matching TRBD1. With V trimmed by 2 bases and J by 8 bases, 15 bases remained unmatched. The CDR3 contains 17 residues. Germline V lookup: CDR1 ENHRY, CDR2 SYGVKD. The CDR3 is CAISEAGRTGGAGGYTF. The CDR3 nucleotides are TGTGCCATCAGTGAGGCTGGCCGTACAGGGGGCGCGGGGGGCTACACCTTC.

The CDR3 DNA follows: TGTGCCAGCAGTTTATCCGGGGGGCAGGCCCAAAGAGGCTACACCTTC. Translated, it gives CASSLSGGQAQRGYTF. The chain links TRBV27 to TRBJ1-2, with D possibly matching TRBD1 (6 bases). The CDR3 spans 16 residues. V lost 0 bases and J lost 8, with 19 bases in between. Germline V gene sequence: CDR1 MNHEY, CDR2 SMNVEV (reference sequence).

J is TRBJ1-5 and V is TRBV4-2, with D unresolved. Trimming left V 0 bases short and J 7 bases short, with 4 bases between. The CDR3 is 12 residues long. Germline V gives CDR1 LGHNA, CDR2 YNFKEQ. CDR3 loop: CASSQDGQPQHF. Written as DNA, the CDR3 is TGTGCCAGCAGCCAAGACGGGCAGCCCCAGCATTTT.

The chain carries TRBV7-2 and TRBJ2-1, with TRBD2 matching 8 bases. V dropped 5 bases and J dropped 8; count of bases not matched to a gene: 8. The CDR3 spans 14 residues. Looked up from germline, CDR1 is SGHTA and CDR2 is FQGNSA. The CDR3 bases are TGTGCCAGCAGCCCCAGCGGGAGTGGAGATGAGCAGTTCTTC. Protein sequence: CASSPSGSGDEQFF.

The rearrangement joins TRBV6-5 to TRBJ2-3; TRBD2 agrees at 7 bases. Germline CDR1 MNHEY, CDR2 SVGAGI. The CDR3 has 12 residues. Germline trimming cut 6 bases from V and 7 bases from J; bases unmatched to any gene: 4. The CDR3 nucleotides are TGTGCCAGCAGCTCCGGGACTAATACGCAGTATTTT. The encoded protein is CASSSGTNTQYF.

This rearrangement joins TRBV3-1 (or the pseudogene TRBV3-2) to TRBJ2-5, with 10 bases lining up with TRBD2. J gave up 2 bases and V 4 bases, and 13 bases lay outside the gene matches. Germline loops: CDR1 LGHDT, CDR2 YNNKEL (reference sequence). The CDR3 length is 18 residues. The CDR3 DNA reads TGTGCCAGCAGCCTACGGCGGCTAGCGGGGGCCTTGCAAGAGACCCAGTACTTC. The encoded protein is CASSLRRLAGALQETQYF.

The chain employs TRBV5-1 and TRBJ1-1, with 7 bases that match TRBD1. V shed 3 bases, J shed 5 bases, and the junction held 10 bases outside the gene matches. This CDR3 is built from 15 residues. Germline V gives CDR1 SGHRS, CDR2 YFSETQ. CDR3 DNA: TGCGCCAGCAGCTATATAGGAGGGGGCGAGACTGAAGCTTTCTTT. Protein sequence: CASSYIGGGETEAFF.

The V and J genes are TRBV30 and TRBJ1-2, with TRBD1 matching over 7 bases. CDR1 GTSNPN and CDR2 SVGIG come from the germline V gene (reference sequence). This CDR3 spans 12 amino acids. Germline trimming cut 3 bases from V and 8 bases from J; bases unmatched to any gene: 6. CDR3 coding DNA: TGTGCCTGGAGGGGTCGAGGGGGCGGCTACACCTTC. This codes for CAWRGRGGGYTF.